The next 8 T cell receptor beta chains were all read from a single sample in a study of T cell responses to AZD1222 COVID-19 vaccine (dated by TCRdb to the early 2020s). Receptors were amplified or captured by the immunoSEQ multiplex PCR assay. In TCRdb, the immuneACCESS table is reduced to in-frame sequences with V and J assigned. These tables do not hold every clone; where another copy was compared, an unresolved V gene accounts for under half, and the others remain unexplained. The sample table shows around 95,000 clones, and around 89% are seen once. The top ten clonotypes cover roughly 1.8% of the sample. The time point tag for this specimen amounts to: baseline before first vaccination. The sequencing here drew on peripheral blood, taken on day 0 of AZD1222 vaccination. The source of these receptors is an adult in good health.

The gene calls are TRBV19 and TRBJ1-1; 7 bases agree with TRBD1. After removal of 7 bases from V and 5 bases from J, the junction contained 7 bases not matched to a gene. The length of the CDR3 is 13 residues. CDR1 and CDR2 (germline): LNHDA, SQIVND (reference sequence). The CDR3 sequence is CASNRQGGTEAFF. The CDR3 nucleotides are TGTGCCAGTAACCGACAGGGAGGGACTGAAGCTTTCTTT.

This CDR3 reads CASSPFRNDEQFF. The CDR3 DNA reads as TGTGCCAGCAGCCCCTTTCGGAACGATGAGCAGTTCTTC. The chain is built from TRBV7-9 and TRBJ2-1; D is unclear. This CDR3 comprises 13 residues. The germline gives CDR1 SEHNR, CDR2 FQNEAQ (reference sequence). Trimming removed 5 bases at V and 8 bases at J, with 13 bases between. Looking up the rest from reference TRBV7-9 and TRBJ2-1 gives the full variable domain: DTGVSQNPRHKITKRGQNVTFRCDPISEHNRLYWYRQTLGQGPEFLTYFQNEAQLEKSRLLSDRFSAERPKGSFSTLEIQRTEQGDSAMYLCASSPFRNDEQFFGPGTRLTVL.

The chain links TRBV19 to TRBJ1-1; D is ambiguous. Germline values: CDR1 LNHDA, CDR2 SQIVND (reference sequence). The CDR3 has 16 residues. The V and J ends lost 4 bases and 10 bases respectively, with 25 bases between them. The DNA of the CDR3 is TGTGCCAGTAGTACAACCATGACAAGCGCCCATGAATCAGCTTTCTTT. This codes for CASSTTMTSAHESAFF.

The chain has TRBV9 and TRBJ2-1; 10 bases match TRBD2. With 1 base clipped from V and 6 bases from J, the junction kept 7 bases outside the gene matches. Germline lookup yields CDR1 SGDLS and CDR2 YYNGEE. This CDR3 region has 16 residues. As DNA, the CDR3 is TGTGCCAGCAGCGTACGGTCTAGCGGGAGTGGCAATGAGCAGTTCTTC. Translation gives CASSVRSSGSGNEQFF.

The chain employs TRBV7-3 and TRBJ2-1; the D is unclear. This CDR3 region has 13 residues. CDR1 and CDR2 (germline): SGHTA, FQGTGA. Trimming removed 3 bases from V and 13 bases from J, with 16 bases in between. CDR3 residues: CASSLHDPKPQFF. The CDR3 DNA is TGTGCCAGCAGCTTGCATGACCCTAAGCCTCAGTTCTTC. Variable domain in full (rest from reference TRBV7-3 and TRBJ2-1): GAGVSQTPSNKVTEKGKYVELRCDPISGHTALYWYRQSLGQGPEFLIYFQGTGAADDSGLPNDRFFAVRPEGSVSTLKIQRTERGDSAVYLCASSLHDPKPQFFGPGTRLTVL.

The chain has TRBV10-3 and TRBJ1-5; weak D call: TRBD1 (6 bases). V lost 4 bases and J 9 bases, leaving 16 bases between the germline ends. Looked up from germline, CDR1 is ENHRY and CDR2 is SYGVKD. The CDR3 loop spans 14 amino acids. DNA of the CDR3: TGTGCCATCAGTGCCAAGGAGGGGGTCGGGCCCCAGCATTTT. This gives the protein CAISAKEGVGPQHF.

V and J are TRBV2 and TRBJ2-1, with D unclear. Germline-derived CDR1 and CDR2 are SNHLY and FYNNEI. The ends were cut back, 1 base at V and 0 bases at J, with 7 bases in the middle. CDR3 size: 15 residues. CDR3 loop: CASSEEGFSYNEQFF. The DNA for the CDR3 is TGTGCCAGCAGTGAAGAGGGCTTCTCCTACAATGAGCAGTTCTTC. The full variable domain, in which reference TRBV2 and TRBJ2-1 provide the parts outside the CDR3, is EPEVTQTPSHQVTQMGQEVILRCVPISNHLYFYWYRQILGQKVEFLVSFYNNEISEKSEIFDDQFSVERPDGSNFTLKIRSTKLEDSAMYFCASSEEGFSYNEQFFGPGTRLTVL.

The CDR3 nucleotides read TGCGCCAGCAGCCTCAGGACTAGCGGGAGTGAAACAGATACGCAGTATTTT. Amino acids: CASSLRTSGSETDTQYF. The chain recombines TRBV4-3 with TRBJ2-3, with 13 bases lining up with TRBD2. Germline-derived CDR1 and CDR2 are LGHNA and YSLEER. This CDR3 spans 17 amino acids. With 4 bases clipped from V and 3 bases from J, the junction kept 7 bases outside the gene matches.